The TCR beta chain under discussion was sequenced for a study of cytomegalovirus exposure and HLA in healthy donors. Study-wide points: For cytomegalovirus status, the classifier reportedly gave diagnoses with high specificity and sensitivity. Follow-up analysis seemed to connect common viral pathogens with several of the most significant clusters identified. The CMV antigen specificity of a few CMV-associated chains was confirmed through in vitro analysis.

CDR3 size: 15 residues. CDR1 and CDR2 from the germline V gene are MNHEY and SVGAGI. In the case of this clone: Its antigen is undetermined.

Vbeta (60) and Jbeta (13) primers were used in the PCR. Profiling relied on immunoSEQ multiplex PCR, and the TCRdb table lists in-frame clones only, not all of them. The sample holds around 240,000 clones; 82% are singletons and the top ten take 5% to 6%. Though nominally healthy at sampling, donors likely had unrecorded immune exposures. The origin of this receptor is a woman in her 40s in good health and CMV-seropositive. The gene calls are TRBV6-5 and TRBJ2-5, with 10 nucleotides matching TRBD2. Near its end, the DNA agrees better with TRBJ2-7, so the J call may be wrong. The sequenced material came from PBMCs. CDR3 in amino acids: CASSYSSGRGREQYF. The CDR3 DNA follows: TGTGCCAGCAGTTACTCAAGCGGGAGGGGGCGCGAGCAGTACTTC.